Listed below are T cell receptor beta chains from one sample, sequenced in a study of shared clonotypes between healthy human individuals. TCRdb's copy holds only in-frame clones and misses some; the assay was immunoSEQ multiplex PCR. The sample shows roughly 2.5 million clones, around nine tenths of them seen only once. Sequencing used naive CD4+ T cells sorted from blood. These receptors all come from a man younger than 35 in good health. The CDR3 runs from the conserved cysteine through the conserved F or W. The order of the fields is CDR3 length, V gene, clone size, J gene, D gene, CDR3 protein, CDR3 DNA. A D gene is named only where the DNA matches it firmly. Size tells how often a clone was seen (once, few, many) or the class of an expanded clone, and some rows leave it out.

15	TRBV28	once	TRBJ2-7	.	CASSQVKGLGGEQYF	TGTGCCAGCAGCCAAGTAAAAGGGCTCGGTGGCGAGCAGTACTTC
16	TRBV11-2	.	TRBJ2-5	TRBD2	CASSSPGGGFQETQYF	TGTGCCAGCAGTTCCCCTGGCGGGGGGTTCCAAGAGACCCAGTACTTC
15	TRBV5-5	.	TRBJ2-7	.	CASSFSHRASYEQYF	TGTGCCAGCAGCTTTTCACACAGGGCCTCCTACGAGCAGTACTTC
13	TRBV6-6	.	TRBJ1-4	TRBD1	CASNTGGWEKLFF	TGTGCCAGCAACACAGGGGGGTGGGAAAAACTGTTTTTT
11	TRBV6-1	.	TRBJ2-3	.	CASSRGDTQYF	TGTGCCAGCAGTCGGGGGGATACGCAGTATTTT
15	TRBV6-6	.	TRBJ1-4	TRBD1	CASSPTGGTNEKLFF	TGTGCCAGCAGCCCAACAGGGGGGACTAATGAAAAACTGTTTTTT
11	TRBV20-1	once	TRBJ2-7	.	CSVFSAYEQYF	TGCAGTGTTTTCAGTGCCTACGAGCAGTACTTC
14	TRBV27	.	TRBJ2-2	.	CASSSQGHTGELFF	TGTGCCAGCAGTTCTCAGGGGCACACCGGGGAGCTGTTTTTT
15	TRBV2	once	TRBJ2-4	.	CASSETEIAKNIQYF	TGTGCCAGCAGTGAGACCGAGATAGCCAAAAACATTCAGTACTTC
14	TRBV10-3	once	TRBJ2-3	TRBD2	CAISDLAGSDTQYF	TGTGCCATCAGTGACCTAGCGGGATCAGATACGCAGTATTTT
14	TRBV5-1	.	TRBJ2-7	.	CASSLGQADYEQYF	TGCGCCAGCAGCTTGGGACAGGCCGACTACGAGCAGTACTTC
13	TRBV5-1	.	TRBJ2-5	.	CASSRQEGETQYF	TGCGCCAGCAGCCGACAAGAGGGAGAGACCCAGTACTTC
11	TRBV10-3	few	TRBJ1-2	.	CAISDGDGYTF	TGTGCCATCAGTGACGGGGATGGCTACACCTTC
14	TRBV2	.	TRBJ2-2	.	CASRGSKETGELFF	TGTGCCAGCAGAGGGAGCAAGGAAACCGGGGAGCTGTTTTTT
13	TRBV21-1	.	TRBJ2-7	.	CASYTGNGDEQYF	TGTGCCAGCTATACAGGGAACGGAGACGAGCAGTACTTC
14	TRBV6-1	.	TRBJ2-7	TRBD1	CASSNQGDLDLKYF	TGTGCCAGCAGTAATCAGGGGGACCTCGACCTCAAGTACTTC